This TCR beta chain was identified during a study of T-cell reconstitution after alpha-beta-depleted transplantation in children. Using unique molecular identifiers, the investigators prepared the TCRbeta library. Each CDR3 protein gets one entry after TCRdb re-called the PCR reads with MiXCR. Found here are 450,000 to 600,000 distinct CDR3 sequences, 10% to 13% of them singletons; the top ten hold around 2%. Overall study findings and caveats: Expanded clones from the graft, numbering several hundred, reportedly supplied alpha-beta T cells about two months after transplant.

V was pared by 1 base and J by 5 bases, with 14 bases between. Germline loops: CDR1 MGHRA, CDR2 YSYEKL. This CDR3 region has 16 residues. A word on this clonotype: The antigen remains unidentified.

The sample in question was PBMCs, obtained before TCRalphabeta/CD19-depleted stem cell transplant. The chain combines TRBV4-1 with TRBJ2-2; perhaps TRBD2 as D (5 bases). The sequence came from a child between 2 and 9 years old with inherited bone marrow failure, due to receive a stem cell transplant. CDR3 DNA: TGCGCCAGCAGCCAAGTGAAGCCTCGAGGGACCGGGGAGCTGTTTTTT. Protein product: CASSQVKPRGTGELFF.